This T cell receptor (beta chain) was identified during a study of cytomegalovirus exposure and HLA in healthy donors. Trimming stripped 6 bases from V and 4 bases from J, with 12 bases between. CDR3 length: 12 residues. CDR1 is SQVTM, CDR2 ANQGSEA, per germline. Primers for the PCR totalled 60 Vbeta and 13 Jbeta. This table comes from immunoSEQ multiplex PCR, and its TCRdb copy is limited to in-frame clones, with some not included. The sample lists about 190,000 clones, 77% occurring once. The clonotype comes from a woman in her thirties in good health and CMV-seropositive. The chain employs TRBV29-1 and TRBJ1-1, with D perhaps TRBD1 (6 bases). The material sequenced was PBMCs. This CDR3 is CSVRQVRTEAFF. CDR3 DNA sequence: TGCAGCGTCCGACAGGTTCGCACTGAAGCTTTCTTT. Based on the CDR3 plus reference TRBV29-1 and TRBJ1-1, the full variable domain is SAVISQKPSRDICQRGTSLTIQCQVDSQVTMMFWYRQQPGQSLTLIATANQGSEATYESGFVIDKFPISRPNLTFSTLTVSNMSPEDSSIYLCSVRQVRTEAFFGQGTRLTVV.